The 17 T cell receptor beta chains below come from one sample, sequenced in a study of cytomegalovirus exposure and HLA in healthy donors. The PCR contained 60 Vbeta and 13 Jbeta primers. Assay: immunoSEQ multiplex PCR; the TCRdb copy retains only in-frame clones and omits some. The table lists 80,000 to 130,000 clones, approximately 82% of them singletons, with roughly 1.2% in the top ten. Input material: PBMCs. These receptors all come from a young woman in good health and CMV-seronegative.

This chain uses TRBV6-5 with TRBJ2-3, with D possibly TRBD2 on 5 matching bases. The CDR3 is made up of 15 amino acids. V was pared by 8 bases and J by 5 bases, with 20 bases between. Germline lookup yields CDR1 MNHEY and CDR2 SVGAGI. The chain's CDR3 is CASSPERVVGDTQYF. CDR3 bases: TGTGCCAGCTCCCCAGAGAGGGTCGTAGGAGATACGCAGTATTTT.

This rearrangement joins TRBV7-9 to TRBJ2-3; 8 nucleotides agree with TRBD2. This CDR3 region has 16 residues. Germline V gene data show CDR1 as SEHNR and CDR2 as FQNEAQ (reference sequence). J gave up 6 bases and V 4 bases, and 12 bases lay outside the gene matches. The CDR3 is CASSSGLSGSSDTQYF. The DNA for the CDR3 is TGTGCCAGCAGCTCGGGATTAAGCGGGAGCTCTGATACGCAGTATTTT.

In its sample, this clone was seen once. The CDR3 protein is CAISGRTSGYEQYF. CDR3 sequence (DNA): TGTGCCATCAGTGGTCGGACTAGCGGCTACGAGCAGTACTTC. This chain joins TRBV10-3 and TRBJ2-5, with 10 positions matching TRBD2. The tail of the sequence fits TRBJ2-7 better, so the J call may be wrong. The CDR3 totals 14 residues. CDR1 and CDR2 from the germline V gene are ENHRY and SYGVKD.

The chain links TRBV6-4 to TRBJ2-3; no clear D. The V end lost 4 bases, the J end lost 0 bases, and 8 bases lay between the germline ends. The CDR3 totals 14 residues. The V gene's germline CDR1 is MRHNA and CDR2 SNTAGT. CDR3 in DNA: TGTGCCAGCAGTGTCGACTCAAGCACAGATACGCAGTATTTT. Protein: CASSVDSSTDTQYF.

V usage is TRBV5-6 and J usage is TRBJ2-7; no clear D gene. The CDR3 runs 12 residues. Trimming stripped 0 bases from V and 5 bases from J, with 6 bases between. Germline V gene data show CDR1 as SGHDT and CDR2 as YYEEEE. CDR3 sequence (DNA): TGTGCCAGCAGCTTGGAACAGAACGAGCAGTACTTC. Translated, it gives CASSLEQNEQYF.

The J gene is TRBJ2-6, the V gene TRBV19; 8 bases are shared with TRBD1. CDR1 LNHDA and CDR2 SQIVND come from the germline V gene (reference sequence). The CDR3 has 17 amino acids. V lost 4 bases and J lost 4; bases outside the gene matches: 9. CDR3 amino acids: CASSNRPGQVGANVLTF. In nucleotides, the CDR3 is TGTGCCAGTAGTAACCGGCCGGGACAGGTGGGGGCCAACGTCCTGACTTTC.

The rearrangement links TRBV27 to TRBJ2-7; 10 bases are a match to TRBD2. The CDR3 length is 16 residues. Germline-derived CDR1 and CDR2 are MNHEY and SMNVEV (reference sequence). Trimming took 5 bases from V and 0 from J; bases not matched to a gene: 7. The CDR3 nucleotides read TGTGCCAGCAGTCCTTCCCCTAGCGGGAGCTCCTACGAGCAGTACTTC. Its translation is CASSPSPSGSSYEQYF.

This sequence joins TRBV5-4 and TRBJ2-3; a weak D match, TRBD1 (6 bases). The V and J ends lost 4 bases and 4 bases respectively, with 13 bases between them. Germline V gene data show CDR1 as SGHNT and CDR2 as YYREEE (reference sequence). This CDR3 spans 14 amino acids. The CDR3 here is CASSETWGPDTQYF. CDR3 sequence (DNA): TGTGCCAGCAGCGAGACCTGGGGGCCAGATACGCAGTATTTT. Together with reference TRBV5-4 and TRBJ2-3, the CDR3 gives the full variable domain: ETGVTQSPTHLIKTRGQQVTLRCSSQSGHNTVSWYQQALGQGPQFIFQYYREEENGRGNFPPRFSGLQFPNYSSELNVNALELDDSALYLCASSETWGPDTQYFGPGTRLTVL.

The chain combines TRBV29-1 with TRBJ2-2; 7 bases fit TRBD2. Per the germline V gene, CDR1 is SQVTM and CDR2 is ANQGSEA. V lost 5 bases, J lost 5 bases, and 2 bases stayed unmatched. The CDR3 length is 12 residues. CDR3: CSVRRGTGELFF. CDR3 nucleotides: TGCAGCGTTAGGCGGGGGACCGGGGAGCTGTTTTTT.

The chain joins TRBV7-2 to TRBJ1-5, with D maybe TRBD1 (5 bases). The CDR3 has 15 amino acids. The germline V gene encodes CDR1 SGHTA and CDR2 FQGNSA. Trimming took off 1 base at V and 4 bases at J, with 11 bases between the two ends. This chain's CDR3 is CASSLVSGYNQPQHF. CDR3 coding DNA: TGTGCCAGCAGCTTAGTGTCAGGGTATAATCAGCCCCAGCATTTT. The entire variable domain, with the rest obtained from reference TRBV7-2 and TRBJ1-5, is as follows: GAGVSQSPSNKVTEKGKDVELRCDPISGHTALYWYRQSLGQGLEFLIYFQGNSAPDKSGLPSDRFSAERTGGSVSTLTIQRTQQEDSAVYLCASSLVSGYNQPQHFGDGTRLSIL.

On this clone: Relative to the germline gene, one junction end is altered; a read error may explain this. The sample holds other DNA sequences that translate to the same CDR3. This chain links TRBV7-9 with TRBJ1-4; possible D gene TRBD1, 6 bases. CDR1 and CDR2 (germline): SEHNR, FQNEAQ (reference sequence). This CDR3 is built from 17 residues. CDR3 in DNA: TGCGCCAGCAGCTTTGAATGGCAGGGGCCGAGCAGGGTAAAACTGTTTTTT. The encoded protein is CASSFEWQGPSRVKLFF.

This clone was detected once. The chain combines TRBV5-1 with TRBJ1-2; 9 bases map to TRBD1. The CDR3 loop spans 13 amino acids. The J segment lost 8 bases and the V segment lost 5 bases, leaving 7 bases of the junction unmatched. Germline assignment: CDR1 SGHRS and CDR2 YFSETQ. The DNA of the CDR3 is TGCGCCAGCAGACCTGGGACAGGGAACGGCTACACCTTC. Translated: CASRPGTGNGYTF.

Only one count was recorded for this clone. The genes are TRBV9 and TRBJ2-7; 9 positions match TRBD1. In germline, CDR1 is SGDLS, CDR2 YYNGEE. J was trimmed by 6 bases and V by 3 bases; bases with no gene match: 4. The CDR3 is made up of 13 amino acids. CDR3 sequence reads: CASSDRGRGEQYF. As DNA, the CDR3 is TGTGCCAGCAGCGACAGGGGGCGCGGCGAGCAGTACTTC.

The rearrangement joins TRBV11-2 to TRBJ2-7; D perhaps matches TRBD2 (6 bases). There are 15 residues in the CDR3. V lost 1 base, J lost 2 bases, and 12 bases lay in between. CDR1 and CDR2 from the germline V gene are SGHAT and FQNNGV. CDR3 region: CASSLGGGPTYEQYF. The CDR3 DNA sequence: TGTGCCAGCAGCTTAGGGGGAGGTCCGACCTACGAGCAGTACTTC.

This clone came up once. The chain combines TRBV30 with TRBJ2-1; 9 nucleotides match TRBD2. The CDR3 length is 13 residues. Losses at the gene ends were 8 bases for V and 3 bases for J; bases not matched to a gene: 5. The V gene's germline CDR1 is GTSNPN and CDR2 SVGIG (reference sequence). The CDR3 here is CARAGGGYNEQFF. DNA for the CDR3: TGTGCCCGGGCGGGGGGGGGCTACAATGAGCAGTTCTTC.

The chain links TRBV15 to TRBJ2-2, with D possibly being TRBD2 (6 bases). This CDR3 has 16 residues. The V gene's germline CDR1 is LNHNV and CDR2 YYDKDF (reference sequence). V lost 3 bases and J 6 bases, leaving 17 bases between the germline ends. The CDR3 spells CATSRETRGTAGELFF. DNA for the CDR3: TGTGCCACCAGCAGGGAAACCCGCGGGACGGCCGGGGAGCTGTTTTTT.

This chain uses TRBV9 with TRBJ2-3, with TRBD2 identical over 11 bases. Looked up from germline, CDR1 is SGDLS and CDR2 is YYNGEE. This CDR3 is 18 amino acids long. Trimming took 3 bases from V and 0 from J; bases not matched to a gene: 9. CDR3 loop: CASSGGGTSGYSTDTQYF. CDR3 nucleotide sequence: TGTGCCAGCAGCGGGGGGGGGACTAGCGGATATAGCACAGATACGCAGTATTTT.